This T cell receptor (beta chain) was retrieved from a study of OX40 agonist ivuxolimab in advanced cancers. Background on the study: Intravenous ivuxolimab at 0.01 to 10 mg/kg was given to patients every 2 weeks. The mean age was approximately 60 years, ranging from 23 to 79, with about 87% of participants male. Earlier treatment with anti-PD-1, anti-PD-L1 or anti-CTLA-4 was permitted, and about 40% had received some. Three patients showed partial responses: one hepatocellular carcinoma and two cutaneous melanoma cases.

This clone was found once. Assay used: immunoSEQ multiplex PCR; TCRdb lists only in-frame clones, some missing. Here the sample spans about 79,000 clones, 90% being singletons. The CDR3 extends over 16 amino acids. Looked up from germline, CDR1 is MDHEN and CDR2 is SYDVKM. V was clipped by 5 bases and J by 1 base; unmatched bases: 7. The receptor's source is an adult with an advanced solid tumor such as melanoma, head and neck, liver or kidney cancer. The material sequenced was CD4+ or CD8+ T cells sorted from blood, taken in a trial of the OX40 agonist ivuxolimab. The chain has TRBV28 and TRBJ2-2, with 7 positions matching TRBD1. As DNA, the CDR3 is TGTGCCAGCAGTGCCCCCGGGACAGAGAACACCGGGGAGCTGTTTTTT. Translated, it gives CASSAPGTENTGELFF.